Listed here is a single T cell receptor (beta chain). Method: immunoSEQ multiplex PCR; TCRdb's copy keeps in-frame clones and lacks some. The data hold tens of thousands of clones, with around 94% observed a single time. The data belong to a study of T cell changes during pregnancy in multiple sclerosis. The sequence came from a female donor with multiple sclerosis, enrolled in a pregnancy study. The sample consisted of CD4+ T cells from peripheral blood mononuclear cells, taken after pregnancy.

This chain's CDR3 is CASINRVNEQFF. The CDR3, as DNA: TGTGCCAGCATCAACAGGGTCAATGAGCAGTTCTTC. This chain links TRBV6-5 with TRBJ2-1; D might be TRBD1 (6 bases). Trimming removed 7 bases at V and 6 bases at J, with 10 bases between. This CDR3 has 12 amino acids. From germline, CDR1 is MNHEY and CDR2 SVGAGI.